This T cell receptor (beta chain) was sequenced in a study of blood T cell repertoires in COVID-19. Sequencing was performed with immunoSEQ multiplex PCR; in TCRdb, only in-frame clones are kept and a portion is missing. Of approximately 250,000 clones in the sample, 86% were seen once. V was cut by 2 bases and J by 0 bases, with 11 bases left in between. This CDR3 region has 16 residues. Germline lookup yields CDR1 SGHVS and CDR2 FQNEAQ. The source is a man aged 30-40 years who had recovered from COVID-19. The sample taken for sequencing was peripheral blood. This rearrangement joins TRBV7-8 to TRBJ1-3, with no clear D. The CDR3 bases are TGTGCCAGCAGCTTACGCGGAATTCCCTCTGGAAACACCATATATTTT. Residues: CASSLRGIPSGNTIYF.